This T cell receptor (beta chain) was obtained from a study of T cells after yellow fever vaccination. The CDR3 totals 13 residues. Germline V CDR1 and CDR2: SQVTM, ANQGSEA. V was pared by 1 base and J by 0 bases, with 5 bases between. TCRdb processed the 5' RACE reads anew with MiXCR; each CDR3 protein has one entry. This table has about 330,000 distinct CDR3 sequences, roughly 3.9% appearing once. This clonotype occurred many times. The chain couples TRBV29-1 to TRBJ2-3, with unresolved D. Sample: PBMCs, taken 5 days after the yellow fever booster vaccination. This receptor was identified in a man between 18 and 35 years old who received the YFV17D yellow fever vaccine. CDR3 sequence reads: CSVEGDSTDTQYF. Written as DNA, the CDR3 is TGCAGCGTTGAAGGTGATAGCACAGATACGCAGTATTTT.